This TCR beta chain originates from a study of T-cell reconstitution after alpha-beta-depleted transplantation in children. This clonotype was counted only a few times. Construction of the TCRbeta library involved unique molecular identifiers. TCRdb reprocessed the PCR reads with MiXCR, giving one entry per CDR3 protein. The sample records around 530,000 distinct CDR3 sequences, 30% to 35% being singletons. Trimming took 2 bases from V and 4 from J, leaving 15 bases between them. Germline V CDR1 and CDR2: ENHRY, SYGVKD. The CDR3 covers 15 residues. The receptor comes from a human donor who donated a stem cell graft to a child with aplastic anemia. The sample was PBMCs from the stem cell graft donor, taken from the stem cell graft. The V call is TRBV10-3, the J call TRBJ2-7; TRBD1 or TRBD2 may be the D gene (6 bases each). In nucleotides, the CDR3 is TGTGCCATCAGTGAGAATATAGGGGGGCGGTACGAGCAGTACTTC. Its protein product is CAISENIGGRYEQYF.